This T cell receptor beta chain was found in a study of blood T cell repertoires in COVID-19. Study context: T cells, B-cell-depleted T cells, or PBMCs provided the cDNA or gDNA that served as material.

Sequenced by immunoSEQ multiplex PCR; TCRdb stores in-frame clones only, minus some. The sample shows about 95,000 clones, over 75% of them seen only once. V lost 5 bases to trimming and J lost 4 bases, with 20 bases between them. The germline V gene has CDR1 SEHNR and CDR2 FQNEAQ (reference sequence). There are 16 residues in the CDR3. Sequenced material: peripheral blood. This chain connects TRBV7-9 to TRBJ1-1; D perhaps matches TRBD1 (5 bases). The TCR sequence derives from a human donor in a cohort sampled during active COVID-19. The CDR3 reads CASSLPGERLSTEAFF. CDR3 nucleotides: TGTGCCAGCAGCCTCCCGGGGGAAAGGCTGTCCACTGAAGCTTTCTTT.